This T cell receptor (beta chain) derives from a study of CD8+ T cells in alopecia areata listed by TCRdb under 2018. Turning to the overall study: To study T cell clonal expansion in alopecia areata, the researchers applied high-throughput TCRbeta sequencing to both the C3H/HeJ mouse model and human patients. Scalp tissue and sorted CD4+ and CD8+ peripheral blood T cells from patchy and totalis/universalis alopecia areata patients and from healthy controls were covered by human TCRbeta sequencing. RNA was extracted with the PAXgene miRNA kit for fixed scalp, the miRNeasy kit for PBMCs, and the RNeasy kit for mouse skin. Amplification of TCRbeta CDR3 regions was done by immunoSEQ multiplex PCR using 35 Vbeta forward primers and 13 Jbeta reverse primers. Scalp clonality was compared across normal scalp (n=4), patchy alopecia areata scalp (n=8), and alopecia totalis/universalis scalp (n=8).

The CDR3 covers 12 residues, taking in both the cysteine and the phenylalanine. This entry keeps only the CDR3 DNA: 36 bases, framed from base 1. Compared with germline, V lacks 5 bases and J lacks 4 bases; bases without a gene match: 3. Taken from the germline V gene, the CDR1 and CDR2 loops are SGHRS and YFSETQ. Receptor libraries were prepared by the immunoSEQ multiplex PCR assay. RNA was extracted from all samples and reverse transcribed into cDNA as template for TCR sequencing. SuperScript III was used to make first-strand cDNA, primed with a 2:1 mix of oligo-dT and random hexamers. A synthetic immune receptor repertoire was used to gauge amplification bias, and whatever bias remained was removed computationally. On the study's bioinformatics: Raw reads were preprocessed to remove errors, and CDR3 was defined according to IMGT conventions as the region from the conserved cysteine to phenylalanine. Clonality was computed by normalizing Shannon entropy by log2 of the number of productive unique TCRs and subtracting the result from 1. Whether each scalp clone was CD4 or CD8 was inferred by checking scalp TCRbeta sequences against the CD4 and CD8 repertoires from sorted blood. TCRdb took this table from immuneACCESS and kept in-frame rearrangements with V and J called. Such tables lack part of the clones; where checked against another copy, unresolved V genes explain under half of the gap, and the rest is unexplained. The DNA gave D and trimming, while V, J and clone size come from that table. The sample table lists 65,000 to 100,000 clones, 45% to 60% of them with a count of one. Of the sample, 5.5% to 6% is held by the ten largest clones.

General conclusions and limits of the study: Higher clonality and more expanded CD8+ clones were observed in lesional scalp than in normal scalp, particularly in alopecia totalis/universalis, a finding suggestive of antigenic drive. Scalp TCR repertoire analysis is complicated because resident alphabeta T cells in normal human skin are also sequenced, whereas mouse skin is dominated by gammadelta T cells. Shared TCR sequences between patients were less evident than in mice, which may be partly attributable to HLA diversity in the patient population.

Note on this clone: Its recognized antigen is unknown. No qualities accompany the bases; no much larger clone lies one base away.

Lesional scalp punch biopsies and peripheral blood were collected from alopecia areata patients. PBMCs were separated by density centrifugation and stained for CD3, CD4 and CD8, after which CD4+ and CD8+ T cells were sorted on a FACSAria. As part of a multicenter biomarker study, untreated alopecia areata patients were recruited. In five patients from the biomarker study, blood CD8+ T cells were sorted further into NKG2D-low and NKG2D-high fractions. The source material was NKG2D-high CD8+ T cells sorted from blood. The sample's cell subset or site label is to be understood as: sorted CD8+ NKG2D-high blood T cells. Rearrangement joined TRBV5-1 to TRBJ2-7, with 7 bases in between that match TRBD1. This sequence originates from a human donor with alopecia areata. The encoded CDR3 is CASRQDRYEQYF. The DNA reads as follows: TGCGCCAGCAGACAGGACAGGTACGAGCAGTACTTC.